The sequence of this T cell receptor beta chain was determined in a study of blood T cell repertoires in COVID-19. Study-level background: Sources were T cells, B-cell-depleted T cells, or PBMCs; the material itself was cDNA or gDNA.

The authors' processing: Estimation of nucleated cell counts relied on the amplification of reference gene primers. TCRdb keeps only in-frame clones here, not all; method: immunoSEQ multiplex PCR. Clone size and the V and J calls come from that table; the DNA yielded D and trimming. This sample has around 150,000 clones, with around 80% found just once. The CDR3 consists of 15 residues. Losses at the gene ends were 1 base for V and 5 bases for J; bases not matched to a gene: 3. Germline V gene lookup returns CDR1 SEHNR and CDR2 FQNEAQ (reference sequence). The clonotype comes from a woman older than 75 with active or convalescent COVID-19. Sequenced: peripheral blood. The chain combines TRBV7-9 with TRBJ1-2; 11 bases are shared with TRBD1. The CDR3 loop reads CASSLVGTGGYGYTF. As DNA, the CDR3 is TGTGCCAGCAGCTTAGTCGGGACAGGGGGGTATGGCTACACCTTC.